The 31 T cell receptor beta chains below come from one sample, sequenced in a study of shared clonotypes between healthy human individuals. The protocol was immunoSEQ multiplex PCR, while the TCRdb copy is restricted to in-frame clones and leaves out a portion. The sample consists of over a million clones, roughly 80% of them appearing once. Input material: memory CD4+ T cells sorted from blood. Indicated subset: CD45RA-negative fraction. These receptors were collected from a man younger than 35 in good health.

CDR3 DNA sequence: TGCGCCAGCAGTGAGTCGGTGGGATACAACACTGAAGCTTTCTTT. Translating it yields CASSESVGYNTEAFF. This rearrangement joins TRBV10-1 to TRBJ1-1; no firm D call. Germline values: CDR1 WNHNN, CDR2 SYGVQD (reference sequence). Between the trimmed V and J ends, which lost 0 bases and 2 bases, there was a span of 10 bases. The CDR3 contains 15 residues.

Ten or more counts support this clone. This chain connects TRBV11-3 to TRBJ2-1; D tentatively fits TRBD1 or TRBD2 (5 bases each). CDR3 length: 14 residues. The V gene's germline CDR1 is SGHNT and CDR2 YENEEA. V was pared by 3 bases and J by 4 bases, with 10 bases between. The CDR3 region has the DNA TGTGCCAGCAGCTTCGGGACCACTTACAATGAGCAGTTCTTC. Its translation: CASSFGTTYNEQFF.

CDR3 nucleotides: TGCGCCAGCAGACTTAACATACAGGGAAACACTGAAGCTTTCTTT. Its translation: CASRLNIQGNTEAFF. This rearrangement joins TRBV5-1 to TRBJ1-1, with a tentative D call TRBD1 (6 bases). Germline V gene data show CDR1 as SGHRS and CDR2 as YFSETQ. The CDR3 runs to 15 residues. With 5 bases removed from V and 2 bases from J, the gap between germline ends came to 16 bases.

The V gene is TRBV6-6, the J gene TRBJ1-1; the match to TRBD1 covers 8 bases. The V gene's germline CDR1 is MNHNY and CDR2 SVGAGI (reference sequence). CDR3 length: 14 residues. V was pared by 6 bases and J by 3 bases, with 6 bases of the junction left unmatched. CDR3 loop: CASSPPGGHTEAFF. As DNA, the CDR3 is TGTGCCAGCAGCCCCCCAGGGGGCCACACTGAAGCTTTCTTT.

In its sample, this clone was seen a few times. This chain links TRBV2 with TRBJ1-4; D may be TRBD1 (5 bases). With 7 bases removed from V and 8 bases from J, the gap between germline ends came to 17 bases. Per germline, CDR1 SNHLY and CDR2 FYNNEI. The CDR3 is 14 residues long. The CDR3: CASIELAEGEKLFF. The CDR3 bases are TGTGCCAGCATCGAACTAGCGGAGGGGGAAAAACTGTTTTTT.

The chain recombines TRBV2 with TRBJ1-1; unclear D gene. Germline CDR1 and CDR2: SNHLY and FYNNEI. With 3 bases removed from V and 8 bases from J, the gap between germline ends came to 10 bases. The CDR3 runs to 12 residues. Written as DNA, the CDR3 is TGTGCCAGCAGTGATAGCGGCAGGGAAGCTTTCTTT. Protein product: CASSDSGREAFF.

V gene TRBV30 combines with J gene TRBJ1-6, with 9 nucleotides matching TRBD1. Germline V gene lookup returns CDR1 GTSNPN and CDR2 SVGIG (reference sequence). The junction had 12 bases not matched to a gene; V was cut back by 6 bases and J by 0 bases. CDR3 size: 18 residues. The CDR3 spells CACETGTGLSSYNSPLHF. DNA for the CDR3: TGTGCCTGCGAAACCGGGACAGGGTTGAGCTCCTATAATTCACCCCTCCACTTT. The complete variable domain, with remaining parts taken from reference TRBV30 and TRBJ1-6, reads SQTIHQWPATLVQPVGSPLSLECTVEGTSNPNLYWYRQAAGRGLQLLFYSVGIGQISSEVPQNLSASRPQDRQFILSSKKLLLSDSGFYLCACETGTGLSSYNSPLHFGNGTRLTVT.

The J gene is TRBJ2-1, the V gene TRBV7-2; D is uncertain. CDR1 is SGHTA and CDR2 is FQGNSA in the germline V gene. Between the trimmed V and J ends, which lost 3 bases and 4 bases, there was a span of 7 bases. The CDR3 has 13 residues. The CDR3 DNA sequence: TGTGCCAGCAGCTTGGCGAGGTACAATGAGCAGTTCTTC. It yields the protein CASSLARYNEQFF.

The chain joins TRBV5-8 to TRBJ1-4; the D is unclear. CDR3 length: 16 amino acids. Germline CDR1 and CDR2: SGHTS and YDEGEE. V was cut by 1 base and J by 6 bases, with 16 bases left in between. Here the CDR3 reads CASSLSSLRNYEKLFF. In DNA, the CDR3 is TGTGCCAGCAGCTTGTCGTCTCTCCGGAACTATGAAAAACTGTTTTTT.

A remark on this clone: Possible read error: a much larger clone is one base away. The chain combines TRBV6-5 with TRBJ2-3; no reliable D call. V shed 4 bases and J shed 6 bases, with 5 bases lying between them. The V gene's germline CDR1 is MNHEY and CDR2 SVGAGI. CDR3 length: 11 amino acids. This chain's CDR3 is CASSSRDTQYF. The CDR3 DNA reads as TGTGCCAGCAGTTCTCGGGATACGCAGTATTTT.

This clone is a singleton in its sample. For the CDR3, the DNA is TGTGCCAGCGACCCTCGTGGACATCAAAACACCGGGGAGCTGTTTTTT. Encoded protein: CASDPRGHQNTGELFF. The chain couples TRBV9 to TRBJ2-2, with D perhaps matching TRBD1 (5 bases). This CDR3 is built from 16 residues. Germline CDR1 is SGDLS and CDR2 is YYNGEE. V dropped 7 bases and J dropped 2 bases, with 18 bases sitting between them.

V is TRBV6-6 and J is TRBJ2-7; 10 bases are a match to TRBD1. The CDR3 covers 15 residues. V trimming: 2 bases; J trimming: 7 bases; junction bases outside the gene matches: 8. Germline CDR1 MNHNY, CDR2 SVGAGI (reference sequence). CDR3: CASSYRDRGSGEQYF. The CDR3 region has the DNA TGTGCCAGCAGTTACCGGGACAGGGGTTCTGGTGAGCAGTACTTC.

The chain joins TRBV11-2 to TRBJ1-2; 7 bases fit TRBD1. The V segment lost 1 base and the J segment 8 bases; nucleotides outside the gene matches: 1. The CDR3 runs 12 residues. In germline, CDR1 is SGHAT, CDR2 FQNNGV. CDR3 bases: TGTGCCAGCAGCTTAGGACAGGGAGGCTACACCTTC. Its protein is CASSLGQGGYTF.

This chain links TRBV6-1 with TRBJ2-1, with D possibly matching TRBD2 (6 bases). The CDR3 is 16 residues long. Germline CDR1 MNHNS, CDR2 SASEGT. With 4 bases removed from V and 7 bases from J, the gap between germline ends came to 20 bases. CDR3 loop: CASSVQGWGEKNEQFF. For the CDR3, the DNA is TGTGCCAGCAGTGTCCAAGGTTGGGGGGAGAAGAATGAGCAGTTCTTC.

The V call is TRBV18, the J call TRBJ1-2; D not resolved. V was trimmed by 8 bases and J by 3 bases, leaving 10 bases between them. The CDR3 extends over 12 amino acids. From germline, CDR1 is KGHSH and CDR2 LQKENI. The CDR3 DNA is TGTGCCAGCGAGGGATTGGACTATGGCTACACCTTC. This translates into CASEGLDYGYTF.

CDR3 nucleotides: TGTGCCAGCAGGAAGGGGTCTGCTTATGGCTACACCTTC. Residues: CASRKGSAYGYTF. The chain links TRBV6-5 to TRBJ1-2; D is perhaps TRBD1 (5 bases). Germline CDR1 MNHEY, CDR2 SVGAGI. The CDR3 extends over 13 amino acids. Trimming took 6 bases from V and 5 from J, leaving 13 bases between them.

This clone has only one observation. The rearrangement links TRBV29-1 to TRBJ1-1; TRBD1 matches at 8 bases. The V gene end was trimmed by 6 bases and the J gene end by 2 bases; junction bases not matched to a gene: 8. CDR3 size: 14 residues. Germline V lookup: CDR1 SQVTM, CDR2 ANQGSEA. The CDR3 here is CSVKTRGQNTEAFF. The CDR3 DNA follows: TGCAGCGTAAAAACCAGGGGGCAAAACACTGAAGCTTTCTTT.

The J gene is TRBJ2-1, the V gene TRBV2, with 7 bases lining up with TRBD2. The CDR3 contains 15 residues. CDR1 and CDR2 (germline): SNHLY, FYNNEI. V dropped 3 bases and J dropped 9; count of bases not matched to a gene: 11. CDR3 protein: CASSDRSGVGVEQFF. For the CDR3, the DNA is TGTGCCAGCAGTGATCGGAGCGGGGTAGGGGTTGAGCAGTTCTTC.

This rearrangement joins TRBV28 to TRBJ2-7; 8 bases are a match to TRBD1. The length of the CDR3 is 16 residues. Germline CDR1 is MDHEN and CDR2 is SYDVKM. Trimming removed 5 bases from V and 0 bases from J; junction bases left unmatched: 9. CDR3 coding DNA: TGTGCCAGCAGTCTCCCCCAGGGGGCGAGCTCCTACGAGCAGTACTTC. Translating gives CASSLPQGASSYEQYF.

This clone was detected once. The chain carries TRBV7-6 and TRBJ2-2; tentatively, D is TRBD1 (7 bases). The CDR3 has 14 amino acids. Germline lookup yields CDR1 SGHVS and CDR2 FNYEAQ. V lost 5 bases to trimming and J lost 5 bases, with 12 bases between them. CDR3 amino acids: CASSDQGGTGELFF. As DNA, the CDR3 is TGTGCCAGCAGCGACCAGGGGGGTACCGGGGAGCTGTTTTTT.

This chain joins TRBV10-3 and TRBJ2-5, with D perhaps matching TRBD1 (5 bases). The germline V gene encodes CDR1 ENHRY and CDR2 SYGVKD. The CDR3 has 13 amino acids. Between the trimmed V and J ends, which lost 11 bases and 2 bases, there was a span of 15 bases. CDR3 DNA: TGTGCCTCAGGGTGGGGTCCTCAAGAGACCCAGTACTTC. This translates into CASGWGPQETQYF.

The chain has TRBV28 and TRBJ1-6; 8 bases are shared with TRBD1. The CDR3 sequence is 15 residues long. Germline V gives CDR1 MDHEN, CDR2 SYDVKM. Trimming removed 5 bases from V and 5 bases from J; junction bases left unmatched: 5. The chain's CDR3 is CASSPVDRDNSPLHF. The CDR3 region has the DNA TGTGCCAGCAGTCCTGTGGACAGGGATAATTCACCCCTCCACTTT. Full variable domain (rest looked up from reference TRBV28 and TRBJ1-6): DVKVTQSSRYLVKRTGEKVFLECVQDMDHENMFWYRQDPGLGLRLIYFSYDVKMKEKGDIPEGYSVSREKKERFSLILESASTNQTSMYLCASSPVDRDNSPLHFGNGTRLTVT.

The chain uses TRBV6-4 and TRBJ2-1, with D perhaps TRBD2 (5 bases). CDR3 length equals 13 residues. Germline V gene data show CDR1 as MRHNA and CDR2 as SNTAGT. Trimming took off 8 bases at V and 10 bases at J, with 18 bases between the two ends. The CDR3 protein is CASAPRFGGEQFF. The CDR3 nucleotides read TGTGCCAGCGCCCCTCGTTTTGGAGGCGAGCAGTTCTTC.

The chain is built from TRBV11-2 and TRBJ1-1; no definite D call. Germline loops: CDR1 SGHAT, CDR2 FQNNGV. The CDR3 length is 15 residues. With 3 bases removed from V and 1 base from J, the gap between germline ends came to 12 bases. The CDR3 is CASSLSRISNTEAFF. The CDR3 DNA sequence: TGTGCCAGCAGCTTGAGCAGGATCTCGAACACTGAAGCTTTCTTT. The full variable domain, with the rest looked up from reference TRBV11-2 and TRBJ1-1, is EAGVAQSPRYKIIEKRQSVAFWCNPISGHATLYWYQQILGQGPKLLIQFQNNGVVDDSQLPKDRFSAERLKGVDSTLKIQPAKLEDSAVYLCASSLSRISNTEAFFGQGTRLTVV.

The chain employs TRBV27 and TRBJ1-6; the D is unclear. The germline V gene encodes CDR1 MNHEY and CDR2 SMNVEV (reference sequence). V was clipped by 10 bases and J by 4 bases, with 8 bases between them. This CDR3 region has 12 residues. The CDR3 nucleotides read TGTGCCACCGGACTGTATAATTCACCCCTCCACTTT. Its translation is CATGLYNSPLHF.

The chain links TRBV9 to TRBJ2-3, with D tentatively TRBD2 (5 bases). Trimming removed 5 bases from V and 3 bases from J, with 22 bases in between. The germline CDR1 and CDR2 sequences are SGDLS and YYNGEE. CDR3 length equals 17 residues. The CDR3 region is CASSGGRSGPGTDTQYF. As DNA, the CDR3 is TGTGCCAGCAGTGGAGGCCGTAGTGGCCCGGGAACAGATACGCAGTATTTT.

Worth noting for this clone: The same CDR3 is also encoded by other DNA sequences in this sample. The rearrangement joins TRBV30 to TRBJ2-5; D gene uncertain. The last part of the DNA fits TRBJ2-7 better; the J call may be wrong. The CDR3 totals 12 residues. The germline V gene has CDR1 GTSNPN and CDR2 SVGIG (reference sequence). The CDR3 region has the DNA TGTGCCTGGAGTCGGGCTCCCTACGAGCAGTACTTC. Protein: CAWSRAPYEQYF.

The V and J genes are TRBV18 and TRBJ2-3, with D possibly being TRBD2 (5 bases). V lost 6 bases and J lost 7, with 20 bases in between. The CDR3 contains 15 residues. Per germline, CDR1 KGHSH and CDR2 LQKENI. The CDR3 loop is CASSPPAAGRNTQYF. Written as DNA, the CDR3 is TGTGCCAGCTCCCCCCCTGCCGCGGGTCGAAATACGCAGTATTTT.

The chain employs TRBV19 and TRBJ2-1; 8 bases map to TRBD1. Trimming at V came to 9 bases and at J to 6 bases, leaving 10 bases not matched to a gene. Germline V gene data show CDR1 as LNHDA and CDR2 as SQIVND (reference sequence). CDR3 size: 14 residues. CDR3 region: CASQTGAATNEQFF. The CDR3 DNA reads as TGTGCCAGCCAGACAGGGGCAGCAACCAATGAGCAGTTCTTC.

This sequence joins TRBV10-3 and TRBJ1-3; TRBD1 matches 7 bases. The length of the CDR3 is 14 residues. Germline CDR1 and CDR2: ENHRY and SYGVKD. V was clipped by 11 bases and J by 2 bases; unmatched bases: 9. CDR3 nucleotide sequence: TGTGCCTCCGGACAGGCTGGCCCTGGAAACACCATATATTTT. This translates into CASGQAGPGNTIYF.

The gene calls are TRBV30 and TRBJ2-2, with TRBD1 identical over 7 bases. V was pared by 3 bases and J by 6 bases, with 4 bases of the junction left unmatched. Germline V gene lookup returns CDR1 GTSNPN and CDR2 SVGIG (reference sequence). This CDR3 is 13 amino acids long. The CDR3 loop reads CAWRVQGAGELFF. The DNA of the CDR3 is TGTGCCTGGAGGGTTCAGGGGGCCGGGGAGCTGTTTTTT.